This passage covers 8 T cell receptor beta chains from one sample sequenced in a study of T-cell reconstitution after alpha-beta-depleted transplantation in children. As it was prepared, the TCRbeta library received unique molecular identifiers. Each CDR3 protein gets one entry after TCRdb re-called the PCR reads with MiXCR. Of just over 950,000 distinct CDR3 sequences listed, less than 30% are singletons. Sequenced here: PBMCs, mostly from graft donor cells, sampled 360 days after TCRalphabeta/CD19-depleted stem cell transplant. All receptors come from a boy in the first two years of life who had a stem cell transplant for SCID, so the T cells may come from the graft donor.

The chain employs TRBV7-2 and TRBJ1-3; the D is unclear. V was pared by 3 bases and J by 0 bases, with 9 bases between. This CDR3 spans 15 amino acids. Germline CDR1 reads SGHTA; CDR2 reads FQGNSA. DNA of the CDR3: TGTGCCAGCAGCTTCCAAGGGTTCTCTGGAAACACCATATATTTT. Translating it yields CASSFQGFSGNTIYF.

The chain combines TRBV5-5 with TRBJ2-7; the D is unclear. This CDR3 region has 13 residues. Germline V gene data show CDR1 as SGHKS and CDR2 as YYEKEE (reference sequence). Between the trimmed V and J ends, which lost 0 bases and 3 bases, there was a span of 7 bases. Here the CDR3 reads CASSLGSFYEQYF. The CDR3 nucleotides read TGTGCCAGCAGCTTGGGCAGTTTCTACGAGCAGTACTTC.

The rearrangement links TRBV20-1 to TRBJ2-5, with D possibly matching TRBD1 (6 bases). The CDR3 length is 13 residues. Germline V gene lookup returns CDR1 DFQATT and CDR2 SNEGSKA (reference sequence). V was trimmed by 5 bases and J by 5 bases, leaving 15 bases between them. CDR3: CSALTGFDETQYF. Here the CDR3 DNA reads TGCAGTGCTCTCACAGGGTTTGACGAGACCCAGTACTTC.

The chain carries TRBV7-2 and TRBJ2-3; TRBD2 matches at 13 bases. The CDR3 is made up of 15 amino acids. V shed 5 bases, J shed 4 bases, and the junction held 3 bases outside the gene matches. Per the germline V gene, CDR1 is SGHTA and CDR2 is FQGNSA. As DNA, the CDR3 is TGTGCCAGCAGCAAGGGACTAGCGGGGTCAGATACGCAGTATTTT. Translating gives CASSKGLAGSDTQYF.

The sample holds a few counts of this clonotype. The CDR3: CASSQDHLTDTQYF. DNA of the CDR3: TGCGCCAGCAGCCAAGATCATCTCACAGATACGCAGTATTTT. The genes are TRBV4-3 and TRBJ2-3; D gene ambiguous. V was pared by 0 bases and J by 2 bases, with 6 bases between. Germline CDR1 and CDR2: LGHNA and YSLEER. The CDR3 totals 14 residues.

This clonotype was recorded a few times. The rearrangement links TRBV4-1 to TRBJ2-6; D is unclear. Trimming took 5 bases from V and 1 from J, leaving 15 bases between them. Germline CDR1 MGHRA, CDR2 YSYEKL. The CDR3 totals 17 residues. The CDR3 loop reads CASSAQWRESGANVLTF. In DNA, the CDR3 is TGCGCCAGCAGCGCCCAGTGGAGAGAGTCTGGGGCCAACGTCCTGACTTTC.

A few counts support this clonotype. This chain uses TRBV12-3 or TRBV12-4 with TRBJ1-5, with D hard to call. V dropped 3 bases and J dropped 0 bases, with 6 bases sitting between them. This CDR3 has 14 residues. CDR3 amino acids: CASSFLYSNQPQHF. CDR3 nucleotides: TGTGCCAGCAGTTTCCTATATAGCAATCAGCCCCAGCATTTT.

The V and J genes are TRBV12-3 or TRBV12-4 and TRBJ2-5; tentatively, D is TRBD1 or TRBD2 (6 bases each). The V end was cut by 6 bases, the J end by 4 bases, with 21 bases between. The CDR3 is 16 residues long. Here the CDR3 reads CASSLRLGGLVETQYF. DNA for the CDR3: TGTGCCAGCAGCTTACGCTTAGGGGGGCTGGTAGAGACCCAGTACTTC.